The 21 T cell receptor beta chains reported below all come from one sample, sequenced in a study of CXCR3-negative and CXCR3-positive naive CD8 T cells. The TRB cDNA libraries were prepared by 5' RACE with UMI labels. Following a re-call of the 5' RACE reads, TCRdb has one entry per CDR3 protein and lacks DNA. The sample features about 130,000 distinct CDR3 sequences, with just under 0.5% in its top ten. The specimen was naive CXCR3- CD8+ T cells from blood. This sample's subset: CD45RO-CCR7+CD27+CD95- naive CD8+ T cells lacking CXCR3 (TNR3-). Receptors were obtained from a human donor in good health. Some clones in this sample may be carry-over from other donors' samples.

V usage is TRBV9 and J usage is TRBJ2-5; with no DNA, the TCRdb D assignment of TRBD2 cannot be verified. The CDR3 extends over 15 amino acids. The germline CDR1 and CDR2 sequences are SGDLS and YYNGEE. CDR3 protein: CASSVSSSGEETQYF.

This sequence joins TRBV29-1 and TRBJ2-3. The CDR3 is 12 residues long. Germline V gives CDR1 SQVTM, CDR2 ANQGSEA. This CDR3 reads CSVVGGPDTQYF.

This chain uses TRBV7-9 with TRBJ1-5; TCRdb designates TRBD1, a call that cannot be tested without DNA. This CDR3 region has 13 residues. Germline lookup yields CDR1 SEHNR and CDR2 FQNEAQ (reference sequence). CDR3 region: CASNRDGNQPQHF.

This rearrangement joins TRBV7-9 to TRBJ2-1; the D call of TRBD2 rests on TCRdb alone, since no DNA is present to check it. This CDR3 has 18 amino acids. Per the germline V gene, CDR1 is SEHNR and CDR2 is FQNEAQ (reference sequence). The CDR3 spells CASRRYPGLAGLYNEQFF.

The V call is TRBV7-9, the J call TRBJ1-5. Germline values: CDR1 SEHNR, CDR2 FQNEAQ (reference sequence). The CDR3 is 15 residues long. CDR3 residues: CASSLGGYSNQPQHF. The entire variable domain, with the rest obtained from reference TRBV7-9 and TRBJ1-5, is as follows: DTGVSQNPRHKITKRGQNVTFRCDPISEHNRLYWYRQTLGQGPEFLTYFQNEAQLEKSRLLSDRFSAERPKGSFSTLEIQRTEQGDSAMYLCASSLGGYSNQPQHFGDGTRLSIL.

The chain couples TRBV27 to TRBJ2-3. The length of the CDR3 is 11 residues. The germline V gene has CDR1 MNHEY and CDR2 SMNVEV (reference sequence). Here the CDR3 reads CASSSTDTQYF.

The genes are TRBV7-3 and TRBJ1-5; TCRdb names TRBD1, which stays unverified in the absence of DNA. This CDR3 contains 19 residues. In germline, CDR1 is SGHTA, CDR2 FQGTGA. The CDR3 here is CASSRGGTEQGVCNQPQHF.

V usage is TRBV4-1 and J usage is TRBJ1-1. The germline CDR1 and CDR2 sequences are MGHRA and YSYEKL. This CDR3 contains 15 residues. CDR3 sequence reads: CASSFTGHKDTEAFF.

The chain joins TRBV4-3 to TRBJ2-5. Per the germline V gene, CDR1 is LGHNA and CDR2 is YSLEER. The CDR3 is 16 residues long. The CDR3: CASSQDARVPQETQYF.

The chain couples TRBV9 to TRBJ2-5; the D call of TRBD1 rests on TCRdb alone, since no DNA is present to check it. In germline, CDR1 is SGDLS, CDR2 YYNGEE. The CDR3 runs 15 residues. The CDR3 is CASSVGGGIEETQYF.

The gene calls are TRBV12-3 or TRBV12-4 and TRBJ1-1; the D call of TRBD1 rests on TCRdb alone, since no DNA is present to check it. The CDR3 sequence is 17 residues long. The CDR3 loop is CASSSHRDEAGYTEAFF.

The J gene is TRBJ2-1, the V gene TRBV7-9. The CDR3 has 14 residues. Germline CDR1 is SEHNR and CDR2 is FQNEAQ (reference sequence). This CDR3 reads CASSPTSSYNEQFF.

This sequence joins TRBV19 and TRBJ2-7; the TRBD2 assignment by TCRdb is unverifiable without DNA. The CDR3 length is 15 residues. Germline V lookup: CDR1 LNHDA, CDR2 SQIVND (reference sequence). The CDR3 sequence is CASSMEAGLSYEQYF. Looking up the rest from reference TRBV19 and TRBJ2-7 gives the full variable domain: DGGITQSPKYLFRKEGQNVTLSCEQNLNHDAMYWYRQDPGQGLRLIYYSQIVNDFQKGDIAEGYSVSREKKESFPLTVTSAQKNPTAFYLCASSMEAGLSYEQYFGPGTRLTVT.

The chain is built from TRBV9 and TRBJ1-1. The germline CDR1 and CDR2 sequences are SGDLS and YYNGEE. This CDR3 has 15 amino acids. The CDR3 protein is CASSVGQAMNTEAFF.

The rearrangement links TRBV29-1 to TRBJ2-2; the TRBD1 assignment by TCRdb is unverifiable without DNA. Germline V gives CDR1 SQVTM, CDR2 ANQGSEA. This CDR3 has 14 amino acids. The CDR3 loop reads CSVVGTGVVGELFF.

V is TRBV30 and J is TRBJ2-1; there is no DNA to check the TCRdb D call of TRBD1. The V gene's germline CDR1 is GTSNPN and CDR2 SVGIG (reference sequence). This CDR3 spans 12 amino acids. The CDR3 region is CAWTTGYNEQFF.

The gene calls are TRBV30 and TRBJ1-5. This CDR3 has 14 residues. CDR1 is GTSNPN, CDR2 SVGIG, per germline (reference sequence). The CDR3 spells CAWSVERLGQPQHF.

The chain employs TRBV7-9 and TRBJ2-2; TCRdb's D call, TRBD1, is unchecked because there is no DNA. The CDR3 has 17 residues. Looked up from germline, CDR1 is SEHNR and CDR2 is FQNEAQ (reference sequence). The CDR3 region is CASSYILRTRDTGELFF.

The chain couples TRBV7-8 to TRBJ2-1; with no DNA, the TCRdb D assignment of TRBD2 cannot be verified. The germline gives CDR1 SGHVS, CDR2 FQNEAQ. The CDR3 runs to 17 residues. This CDR3 is CASRTSGGGSSYNEQFF.

The chain has TRBV29-1 and TRBJ2-7; absent DNA, TCRdb's TRBD1 call cannot be checked. The CDR3 is 14 amino acids. Germline V CDR1 and CDR2: SQVTM, ANQGSEA. This chain's CDR3 is CSVVRTGTDYEQYF.

The CDR3 spells CASSSRSLVYEQYF. The genes are TRBV28 and TRBJ2-7; TCRdb selects TRBD2, and the lack of DNA leaves this call unchecked. Germline V CDR1 and CDR2: MDHEN, SYDVKM. This CDR3 region has 14 residues.